This TCR beta chain was identified in a study of T-cell reconstitution after alpha-beta-depleted transplantation in children. Trimming removed 2 bases from V and 2 bases from J, with 8 bases in between. Looked up from germline, CDR1 is SGHDT and CDR2 is YYEEEE. This CDR3 is built from 14 residues. This clonotype was detected many times. Molecular barcoding with unique molecular identifiers was used for the TCRbeta library. TCRdb re-called the PCR reads through MiXCR, storing one row per CDR3 protein. The table has about 170,000 distinct CDR3 sequences, over 8.5% seen once. The specimen comprised PBMCs, sampled before TCRalphabeta/CD19-depleted stem cell transplant. This sequence was found in a boy aged 2 to 9 with acute myeloid leukemia, due to receive a stem cell transplant. The V and J genes are TRBV5-6 and TRBJ2-1; possible D gene TRBD2, 5 bases. The CDR3 region is CASSFAGTYNEQFF. CDR3 coding DNA: TGTGCCAGCAGCTTTGCGGGTACCTACAATGAGCAGTTCTTC. Drawing the rest from reference TRBV5-6 and TRBJ2-1, the complete variable domain is DAGVTQSPTHLIKTRGQQVTLRCSPKSGHDTVSWYQQALGQGPQFIFQYYEEEERQRGNFPDRFSGHQFPNYSSELNVNALLLGDSALYLCASSFAGTYNEQFFGPGTRLTVL.